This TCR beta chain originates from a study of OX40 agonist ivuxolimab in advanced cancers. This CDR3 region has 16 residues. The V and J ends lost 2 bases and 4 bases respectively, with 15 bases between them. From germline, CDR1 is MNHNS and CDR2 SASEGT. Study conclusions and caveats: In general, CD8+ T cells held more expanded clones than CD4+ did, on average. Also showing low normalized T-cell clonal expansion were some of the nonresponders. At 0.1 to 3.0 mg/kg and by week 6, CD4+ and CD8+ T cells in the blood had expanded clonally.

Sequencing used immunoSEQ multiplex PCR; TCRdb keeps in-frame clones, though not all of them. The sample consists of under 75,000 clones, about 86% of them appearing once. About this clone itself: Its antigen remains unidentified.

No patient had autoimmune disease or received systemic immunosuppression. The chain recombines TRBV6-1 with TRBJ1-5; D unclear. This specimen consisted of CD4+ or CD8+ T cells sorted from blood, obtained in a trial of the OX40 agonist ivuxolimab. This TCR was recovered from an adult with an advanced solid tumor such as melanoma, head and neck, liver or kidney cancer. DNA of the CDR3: TGTGCCAGCAGTGAAAGAGGTCACCCGGGGAATCAGCCCCAGCATTTT. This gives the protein CASSERGHPGNQPQHF.